This T cell receptor (beta chain) was found in a study of T cells in Graves' hyperthyroidism and ophthalmopathy. Turning to the study itself: At the time of initial diagnosis and before any treatment, peripheral blood was collected. Study observations and caveats: Blood shared most expanded thyroid clonotypes above 0.001.

This clonotype occurred many times. Its target is not known. V dropped 3 bases and J dropped 4 bases, with 13 bases sitting between them. The CDR3 contains 15 residues. In germline, CDR1 is SGHRS, CDR2 YFSETQ. RNA transcripts served as the template for amplifying TCR beta CDR3 regions. RT-PCR in the first round (using the HTBI primer set) targeted the TCR CDR3. TCRdb reanalysed the multiplex PCR reads using MiXCR and keeps one entry per CDR3 protein. The repertoire includes 400,000 to 450,000 distinct CDR3 sequences, roughly 15% of them detected once, and approximately 13% sits in the top ten. The sequence was obtained from a man aged 18 to 30 with Graves' ophthalmopathy. This sequence joins TRBV5-1 and TRBJ2-2; D possibly uses TRBD1 or TRBD2 (5 bases each). Sequencing used blood. CDR3 amino acids: CASSSLATGTGELFF. DNA for the CDR3: TGCGCCAGCAGCTCCCTAGCTACAGGCACCGGGGAGCTGTTTTTT.